This record covers a single TCR beta chain. Its target antigen remains unknown. There are no base qualities to consult, and no much larger clone falls within one base. These data belong to a study (dated by TCRdb to between 2014 and 2017). Some background on the complete study: The study tested whether tumor-infiltrating Tregs in breast cancer are recruited from blood Tregs or converted in situ from other CD4+ T cell subsets.

The Miltenyi Naive CD4+ T Cell Isolation kit was used to purify naive CD4+ T cells, and Tregs were depleted with CD25 microbeads. Tregs, naive and memory CD4+ T cells from tumor, blood and ipsilateral draining lymph nodes of about 5 breast cancer patients underwent full-length TCR alpha and beta sequencing. Tumor tissue, along with lymph nodes from ipsilateral axillary dissection, was perfused with PBS, minced, and then digested using collagenase I and hyaluronidase. Sorted cell populations were confirmed by FACS to exceed 90% purity. Study-wide findings and limitations: In terms of TCR gene usage, tumor memory CD4+ T cells clustered together with blood and lymph node memory CD4+ cells, as well as with lymph node naive CD4+ cells. Validation in the larger cohort was restricted to a single TCR beta V-J rearrangement rather than whole repertoires. The TCR alpha and beta sequences of tumor-infiltrating Tregs showed the greatest overlap with tumor naive CD4+ T cells, followed by blood naive CD4+ T cells.

Full-length TCR variable regions were amplified by 5' RACE PCR with constant-region reverse primers, followed by semi-nested PCR with Nested Universal Primer A. The ReliaPrep RNA Cell Miniprep System was used to extract total RNA, which was then reverse transcribed into 5'RACE-ready cDNA with the SMARTer RACE 5'/3' Kit. An Illumina MiSeq was used to sequence the full-length TCR alpha and beta libraries, which had been barcoded with multiplex adaptors. In the paper's pipeline: Sequencing data were pooled across the five patients for each of nine subset-tissue groups and compared by unsupervised clustering of TCR gene usage. The Morisita-Horn index was used to calculate repertoire similarity, with shared sequences weighted according to their contribution to each repertoire. The raw public data were reprocessed by TCRdb itself: fastp quality trimming at Q25, MiXCR clonotype calling, in-frame beta chains only. Under each unique CDR3 protein, matching rows form one entry showing the most common genes and DNA. The V and J calls were not made by the authors but by TCRdb's processing. This sample lists about 61,000 distinct CDR3 sequences; 25% to 35% were detected once. The top ten clonotypes cover around 2% of the sample.

The germline V gene yields LGHNA for CDR1 and YNFKEQ for CDR2. Reading from cysteine to phenylalanine, the CDR3 counts 18 amino acids. The read is trimmed to its CDR3 DNA, 54 bases read in frame from base 1. V loses 4 bases at its end and J loses 5 bases; junction bases beyond the gene matches: 17. Recombination linked TRBV4-2 to TRBJ2-3; the central 8 bases match TRBD2. Sequencing was performed on tumor-infiltrating naive CD4+ T cells sorted from the breast tumor. The intended sense of this specimen's cell subset or site label: naive CD4+ T cells, CD4+CD45RA+CD25-. This TCR was sampled from a female donor with breast cancer. The nucleotide sequence is TGTGCCAGCAGCCTCACCACAACCAAACTACTAGCGGTAGATACGCAGTATTTT. This translates into CASSLTTTKLLAVDTQYF.